This T cell receptor beta chain was identified during a study of blood T cell repertoires in COVID-19. This CDR3 is built from 11 residues. Between the trimmed V and J ends, which lost 5 bases and 2 bases, there was a span of 4 bases. The germline V gene encodes CDR1 SGHAT and CDR2 FQNNGV. Assay used: immunoSEQ multiplex PCR; TCRdb lists only in-frame clones, some missing. The sample holds about 54,000 clones, 81% seen once. The chain uses TRBV11-2 and TRBJ2-7; no clear D gene. The material sequenced was peripheral blood. This TCR derives from a woman aged 55 to 70 with acute or convalescent COVID-19. The chain's CDR3 is CASSPAYEQYF. CDR3 DNA sequence: TGTGCCAGCAGCCCCGCCTACGAGCAGTACTTC.